This TCR beta chain is drawn from a study of immune characteristics of hereditary and idiopathic chronic pancreatitis. Study-level points and caveats: Hereditary and idiopathic cases differed in TRBV10, TRBV19, TRBV23 and TRBV5 usage. Controls had less diverse, more clonal TCRbeta repertoires than both pancreatitis groups. Samples were taken only at TPIAT; differing disease duration may matter.

Patients having total pancreatectomy with islet autotransplantation provided the chronic pancreatitis pancreas tissue. The germline V gene encodes CDR1 SGHDN and CDR2 FVKESK. V dropped 1 base and J dropped 8 bases, with 26 bases sitting between them. This CDR3 has 19 amino acids. Clones were sequenced by immunoSEQ multiplex PCR, and TCRdb holds only the in-frame ones, with some missing. This table holds about 9,400 clones, roughly 77% found once. As regards this clone: Its antigen is as yet unknown.

This sequence was found in a human donor with chronic pancreatitis. The rearrangement links TRBV14 to TRBJ1-4; D unclear. Sequenced sample: pancreas tissue with idiopathic chronic pancreatitis. CDR3 in amino acids: CASSQVDPYMGGKREKLFF. CDR3 sequence (DNA): TGTGCCAGCAGCCAAGTGGACCCATACATGGGCGGTAAAAGGGAAAAACTGTTTTTT.